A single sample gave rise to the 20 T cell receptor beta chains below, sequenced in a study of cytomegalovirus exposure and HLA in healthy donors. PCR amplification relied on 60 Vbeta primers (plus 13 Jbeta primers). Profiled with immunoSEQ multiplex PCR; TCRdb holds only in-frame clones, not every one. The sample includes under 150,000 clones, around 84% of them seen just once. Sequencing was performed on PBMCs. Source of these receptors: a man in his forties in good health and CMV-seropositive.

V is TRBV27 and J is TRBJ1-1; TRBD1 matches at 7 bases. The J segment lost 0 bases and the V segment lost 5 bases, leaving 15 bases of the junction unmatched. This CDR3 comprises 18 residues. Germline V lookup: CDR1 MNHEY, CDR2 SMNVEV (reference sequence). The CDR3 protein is CASSPPQYGQALNTEAFF. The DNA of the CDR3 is TGTGCCAGCAGTCCACCTCAATACGGACAGGCTTTGAACACTGAAGCTTTCTTT.

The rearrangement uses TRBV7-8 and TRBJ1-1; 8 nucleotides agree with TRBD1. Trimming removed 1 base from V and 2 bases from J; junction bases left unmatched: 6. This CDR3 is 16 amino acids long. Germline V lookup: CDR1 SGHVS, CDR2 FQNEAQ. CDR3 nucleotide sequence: TGTGCCAGCAGCTTAGGGACAGGGTTAGGTAACACTGAAGCTTTCTTT. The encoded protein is CASSLGTGLGNTEAFF.

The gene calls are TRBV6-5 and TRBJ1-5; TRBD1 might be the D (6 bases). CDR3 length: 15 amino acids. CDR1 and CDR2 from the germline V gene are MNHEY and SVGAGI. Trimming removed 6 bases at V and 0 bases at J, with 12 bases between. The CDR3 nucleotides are TGTGCCAGCAGGACAGGACTCTATAGCAATCAGCCCCAGCATTTT. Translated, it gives CASRTGLYSNQPQHF.

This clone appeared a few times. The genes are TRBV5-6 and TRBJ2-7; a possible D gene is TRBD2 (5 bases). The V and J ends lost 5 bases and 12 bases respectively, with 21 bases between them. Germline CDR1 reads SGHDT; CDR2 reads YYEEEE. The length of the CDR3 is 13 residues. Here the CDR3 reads CASRLAAYAESYF. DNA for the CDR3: TGTGCCAGCAGGCTAGCCGCCTACGCCGAGTCGTACTTC.

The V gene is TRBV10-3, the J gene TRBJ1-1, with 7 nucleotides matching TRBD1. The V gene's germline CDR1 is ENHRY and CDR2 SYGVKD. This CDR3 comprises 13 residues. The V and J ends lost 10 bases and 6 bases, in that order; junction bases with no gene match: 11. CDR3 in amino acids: CANGDREDAEAFF. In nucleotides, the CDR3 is TGTGCCAACGGAGACAGGGAAGACGCTGAAGCTTTCTTT.

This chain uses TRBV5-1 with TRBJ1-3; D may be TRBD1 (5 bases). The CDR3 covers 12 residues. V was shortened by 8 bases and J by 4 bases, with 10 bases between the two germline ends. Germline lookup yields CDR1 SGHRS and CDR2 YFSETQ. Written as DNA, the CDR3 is TGCGCCAGTGGGGGGGACGGAAACACCATATATTTT. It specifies CASGGDGNTIYF.

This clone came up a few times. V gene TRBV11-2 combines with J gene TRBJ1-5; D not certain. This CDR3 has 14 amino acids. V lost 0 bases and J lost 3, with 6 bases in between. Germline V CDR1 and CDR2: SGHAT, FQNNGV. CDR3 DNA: TGTGCCAGCAGCTTAGACAGATACAATCAGCCCCAGCATTTT. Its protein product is CASSLDRYNQPQHF.

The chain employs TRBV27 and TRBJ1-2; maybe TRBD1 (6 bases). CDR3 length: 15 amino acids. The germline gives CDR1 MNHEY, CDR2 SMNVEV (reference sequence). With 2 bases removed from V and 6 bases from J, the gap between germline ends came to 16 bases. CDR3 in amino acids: CASSLLGQRSNGYTF. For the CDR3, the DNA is TGTGCCAGCAGTTTACTAGGACAGAGGTCGAATGGCTACACCTTC.

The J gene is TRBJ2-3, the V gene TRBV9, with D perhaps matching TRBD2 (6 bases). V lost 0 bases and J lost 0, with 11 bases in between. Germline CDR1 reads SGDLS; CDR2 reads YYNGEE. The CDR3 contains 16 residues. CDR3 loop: CASSVASSASTDTQYF. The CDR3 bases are TGTGCCAGCAGCGTAGCTTCTAGCGCGAGCACAGATACGCAGTATTTT.

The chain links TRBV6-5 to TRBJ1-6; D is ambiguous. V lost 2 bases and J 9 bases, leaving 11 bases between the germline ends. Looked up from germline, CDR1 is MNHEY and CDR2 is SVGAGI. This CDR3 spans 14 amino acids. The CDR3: CASSYPRQFSPLHF. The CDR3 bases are TGTGCCAGCAGTTACCCCCGCCAGTTTTCACCCCTCCACTTT.

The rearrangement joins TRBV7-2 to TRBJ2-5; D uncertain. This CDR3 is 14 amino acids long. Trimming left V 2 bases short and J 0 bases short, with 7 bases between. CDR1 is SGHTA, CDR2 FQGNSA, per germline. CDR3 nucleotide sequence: TGTGCCAGCAGCTTATTTTCAGACCAAGAGACCCAGTACTTC. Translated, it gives CASSLFSDQETQYF.

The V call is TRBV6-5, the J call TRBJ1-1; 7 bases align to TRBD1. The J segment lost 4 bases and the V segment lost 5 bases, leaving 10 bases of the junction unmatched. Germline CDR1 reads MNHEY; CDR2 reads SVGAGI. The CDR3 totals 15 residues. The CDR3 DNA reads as TGTGCCAGCAGTCGACCCGGGACAGTCGTCACTGAAGCTTTCTTT. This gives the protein CASSRPGTVVTEAFF.

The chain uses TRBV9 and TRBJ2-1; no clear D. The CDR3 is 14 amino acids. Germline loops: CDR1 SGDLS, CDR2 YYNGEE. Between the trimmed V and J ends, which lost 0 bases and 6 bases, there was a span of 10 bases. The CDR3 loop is CASSVVAVSNEQFF. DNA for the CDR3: TGTGCCAGCAGCGTAGTAGCCGTGAGCAATGAGCAGTTCTTC.

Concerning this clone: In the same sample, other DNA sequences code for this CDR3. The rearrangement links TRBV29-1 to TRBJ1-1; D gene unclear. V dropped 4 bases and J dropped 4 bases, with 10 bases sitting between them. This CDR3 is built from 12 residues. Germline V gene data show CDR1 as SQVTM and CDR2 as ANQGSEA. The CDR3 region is CSVVRGGTEAFF. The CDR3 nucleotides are TGCAGCGTTGTGCGGGGTGGCACTGAAGCTTTCTTT.

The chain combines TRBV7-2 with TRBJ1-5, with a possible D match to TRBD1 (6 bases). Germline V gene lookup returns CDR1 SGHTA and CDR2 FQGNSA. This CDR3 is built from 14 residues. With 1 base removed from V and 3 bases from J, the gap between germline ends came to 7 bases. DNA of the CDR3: TGTGCCAGCAGCTTAGGGACAGTCAATCAGCCCCAGCATTTT. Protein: CASSLGTVNQPQHF.

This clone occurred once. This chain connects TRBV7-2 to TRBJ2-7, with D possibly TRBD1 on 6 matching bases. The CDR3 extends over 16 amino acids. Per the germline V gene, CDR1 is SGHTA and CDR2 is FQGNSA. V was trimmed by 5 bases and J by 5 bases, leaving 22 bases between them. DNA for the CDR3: TGTGCCAGCAGCCGACCCGAGGGGGAGTTGTGGAACGAGCAGTACTTC. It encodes CASSRPEGELWNEQYF.

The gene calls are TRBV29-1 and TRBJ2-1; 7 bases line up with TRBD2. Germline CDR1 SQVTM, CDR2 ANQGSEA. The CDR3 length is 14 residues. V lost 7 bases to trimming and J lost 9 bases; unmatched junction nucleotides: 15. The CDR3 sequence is CSGETSSNGGEQFF. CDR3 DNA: TGCAGCGGAGAGACTAGCTCAAACGGCGGTGAGCAGTTCTTC.

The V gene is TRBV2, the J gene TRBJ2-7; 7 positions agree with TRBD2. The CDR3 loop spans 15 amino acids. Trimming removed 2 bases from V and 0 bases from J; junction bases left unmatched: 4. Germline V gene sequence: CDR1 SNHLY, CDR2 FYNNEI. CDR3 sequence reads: CASSEYSGISYEQYF. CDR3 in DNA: TGTGCCAGCAGTGAATACAGCGGGATCTCCTACGAGCAGTACTTC. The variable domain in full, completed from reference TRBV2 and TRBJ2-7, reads EPEVTQTPSHQVTQMGQEVILRCVPISNHLYFYWYRQILGQKVEFLVSFYNNEISEKSEIFDDQFSVERPDGSNFTLKIRSTKLEDSAMYFCASSEYSGISYEQYFGPGTRLTVT.

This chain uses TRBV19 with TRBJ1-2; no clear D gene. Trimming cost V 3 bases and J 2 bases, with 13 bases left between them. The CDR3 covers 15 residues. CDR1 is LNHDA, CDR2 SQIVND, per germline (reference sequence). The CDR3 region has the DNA TGTGCCAGTAGTATTTTGAGGGCAATCAACTATGGCTACACCTTC. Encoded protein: CASSILRAINYGYTF.

For the CDR3, the DNA is TGTGCCACCAACGGACAGCCTACCGGGGAGCTGTTTTTT. Translating it yields CATNGQPTGELFF. The chain has TRBV19 and TRBJ2-2; a possible D gene is TRBD1 (6 bases). The CDR3 is 13 amino acids. V was cut by 10 bases and J by 5 bases, with 14 bases left in between. The germline CDR1 and CDR2 sequences are LNHDA and SQIVND (reference sequence).